This TCR beta chain emerged from a study of beta chain features in type 1 diabetes. General study results and limits: Insertion counts at VDJ junctions were lower in type 1 diabetes patients, who also showed more deletions there.

The length of the CDR3 is 13 residues. Deletions cut 6 bases from V and 0 bases from J, with 6 bases between. The germline V gene has CDR1 MNHEY and CDR2 SVGAGI. Of the isolated RNA, all was reverse transcribed, and so the sequenced material was expressed TCRB transcripts. Naive, central memory and regulatory T cell samples averaged roughly 3.5 million reads. The assay was immunoSEQ multiplex PCR, and TCRdb's table has in-frame clones only and misses some. This table has around 350,000 clones, 10% to 15% appearing once. The table lists this clone with a few counts. Its antigen remains unidentified. The authors sorted CD4+ naive, central memory, regulatory and stem cell-like memory cells via CD45RO/CCR7/CD25/CD127/CD95/CD27.

This sequence joins TRBV6-5 and TRBJ2-4; D is undetermined. The sequence came from a man younger than 35 in good health. Source material: naive CD4+ T cells from blood. The CDR3 sequence: CASRLLAKNIQYF. The CDR3 DNA reads as TGTGCCAGCAGACTACTAGCCAAAAACATTCAGTACTTC.